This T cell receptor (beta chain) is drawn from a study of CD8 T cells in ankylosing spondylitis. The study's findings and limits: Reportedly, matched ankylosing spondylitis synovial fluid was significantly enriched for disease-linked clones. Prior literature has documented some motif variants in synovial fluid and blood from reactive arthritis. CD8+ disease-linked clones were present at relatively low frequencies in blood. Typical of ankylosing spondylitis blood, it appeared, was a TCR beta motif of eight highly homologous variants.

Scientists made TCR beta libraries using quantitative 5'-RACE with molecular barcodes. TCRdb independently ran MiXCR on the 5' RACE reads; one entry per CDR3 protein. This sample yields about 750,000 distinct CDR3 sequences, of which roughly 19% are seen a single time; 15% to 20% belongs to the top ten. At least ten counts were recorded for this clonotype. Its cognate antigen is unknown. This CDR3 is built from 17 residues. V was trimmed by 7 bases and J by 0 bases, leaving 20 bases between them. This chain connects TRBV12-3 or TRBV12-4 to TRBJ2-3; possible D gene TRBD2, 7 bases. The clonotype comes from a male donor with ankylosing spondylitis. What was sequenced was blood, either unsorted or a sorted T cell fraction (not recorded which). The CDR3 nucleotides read TGTGCCAGCACCCGCTATGGCGGGGGCCCTAGCACAGATACGCAGTATTTT. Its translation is CASTRYGGGPSTDTQYF.